Listed below are T cell receptor beta chains from one sample, sequenced in a study of T-cell reconstitution after alpha-beta-depleted transplantation in children. MiXCR, run by TCRdb on the PCR reads, gives a single entry per CDR3 protein. Here the sample spans 900,000 or so distinct CDR3 sequences, about 16% being singletons. The sample consisted of PBMCs, mostly from graft donor cells, taken 360 days after TCRalphabeta/CD19-depleted stem cell transplant. These receptors came from a male patient younger than 18 who had a stem cell transplant for acute lymphoblastic leukemia, so the T cells may come from the graft donor. Both conserved end residues are part of each CDR3. Fields, in order: D gene, J gene, V gene, clone size, CDR3 protein, CDR3 DNA. D genes are given only for firm matches. Rows give clone size only sometimes, using once, few, many, or a class for an expanded clone.

d_call: TRBD1; j_call: TRBJ2-1; v_call: TRBV12-3/TRBV12-4; clone_size: -; cdr3_aa: CASSSLRGLGSYNEQFF; cdr3_nt: TGTGCCAGCAGTTCCCTCAGGGGGCTGGGCTCCTACAATGAGCAGTTCTTC
d_call: -; j_call: TRBJ2-3; v_call: TRBV10-2; clone_size: few; cdr3_aa: CASSAGGLSTDTQYF; cdr3_nt: TGCGCCAGCAGTGCCGGGGGGCTCAGCACAGATACGCAGTATTTT
d_call: TRBD1; j_call: TRBJ2-7; v_call: TRBV29-1; clone_size: once; cdr3_aa: CSVSFRDRGYEQYF; cdr3_nt: TGCAGCGTATCCTTCAGGGACAGGGGTTACGAGCAGTACTTC
d_call: TRBD2; j_call: TRBJ2-1; v_call: TRBV15; clone_size: few; cdr3_aa: CATSSFGLAGSGEQFF; cdr3_nt: TGTGCCACCAGCAGTTTCGGACTAGCGGGCTCGGGTGAGCAGTTCTTC
d_call: TRBD2; j_call: TRBJ2-7; v_call: TRBV25-1; clone_size: -; cdr3_aa: CASSEEVAGENEQYF; cdr3_nt: TGTGCCAGCAGTGAAGAGGTAGCGGGAGAGAACGAGCAGTACTTC
d_call: TRBD2; j_call: TRBJ2-7; v_call: TRBV7-8; clone_size: -; cdr3_aa: CASSFLAGEYEQYF; cdr3_nt: TGTGCCAGCAGCTTCTTAGCGGGGGAATACGAGCAGTACTTC
d_call: -; j_call: TRBJ2-1; v_call: TRBV12-5; clone_size: -; cdr3_aa: CASGMLEGGGFF; cdr3_nt: TGTGCTAGTGGAATGCTAGAGGGTGGGGGGTTCTTC
d_call: -; j_call: TRBJ2-7; v_call: TRBV29-1; clone_size: -; cdr3_aa: CSVVGQVRNEQYF; cdr3_nt: TGCAGCGTTGTCGGTCAGGTCAGGAACGAGCAGTACTTC
d_call: TRBD1; j_call: TRBJ1-6; v_call: TRBV7-2; clone_size: -; cdr3_aa: CASSADRGFVFYSPLHF; cdr3_nt: TGTGCCAGCAGCGCAGACAGGGGATTCGTTTTCTATTCACCCCTCCACTTT
d_call: -; j_call: TRBJ2-3; v_call: TRBV2; clone_size: many; cdr3_aa: CASRAEGTDTQYF; cdr3_nt: TGTGCCAGCAGGGCAGAGGGGACAGATACGCAGTATTTT
d_call: -; j_call: TRBJ2-5; v_call: TRBV24-1; clone_size: many; cdr3_aa: CATSDWTHSNQETQYF; cdr3_nt: TGTGCCACCAGTGATTGGACCCACTCCAACCAAGAGACCCAGTACTTC
d_call: -; j_call: TRBJ1-5; v_call: TRBV24-1; clone_size: -; cdr3_aa: CATSADNQPQHF; cdr3_nt: TGTGCCACCAGTGCGGACAATCAGCCCCAGCATTTT
d_call: TRBD1; j_call: TRBJ1-1; v_call: TRBV29-1; clone_size: -; cdr3_aa: CSVVGGTGGMLAFF; cdr3_nt: TGCAGCGTCGTAGGAGGGACAGGGGGCATGTTGGCTTTCTTT
d_call: -; j_call: TRBJ1-3; v_call: TRBV5-1; clone_size: few; cdr3_aa: CASSWGTSGNTIYF; cdr3_nt: TGCGCCAGCAGCTGGGGTACTTCGGGAAACACCATATATTTT
d_call: -; j_call: TRBJ2-1; v_call: TRBV12-3/TRBV12-4; clone_size: -; cdr3_aa: CATGGQGAYNEQFF; cdr3_nt: TGTGCCACCGGAGGGCAGGGGGCCTACAATGAGCAGTTCTTC
d_call: -; j_call: TRBJ2-3; v_call: TRBV5-1; clone_size: few; cdr3_aa: CASSFFRGTDTQYF; cdr3_nt: TGCGCCAGCAGCTTTTTCAGGGGCACAGATACGCAGTATTTT
d_call: -; j_call: TRBJ2-2; v_call: TRBV5-1; clone_size: -; cdr3_aa: CASSLLWGTNTGELFF; cdr3_nt: TGCGCCAGCAGCTTGTTATGGGGGACGAACACCGGGGAGCTGTTTTTT
d_call: -; j_call: TRBJ2-7; v_call: TRBV5-1; clone_size: few; cdr3_aa: CASNSDLNYEQYF; cdr3_nt: TGCGCCAGCAACTCGGACCTCAACTACGAGCAGTACTTC
d_call: TRBD2; j_call: TRBJ2-3; v_call: TRBV4-2; clone_size: many; cdr3_aa: CASSQDGLAGPDTQYF; cdr3_nt: TGTGCCAGCAGCCAGGACGGACTAGCGGGACCCGATACGCAGTATTTT
d_call: -; j_call: TRBJ2-7; v_call: TRBV20-1; clone_size: few; cdr3_aa: CSARDPRGAYEQYF; cdr3_nt: TGCAGTGCTAGAGATCCTAGGGGGGCTTACGAGCAGTACTTC
d_call: -; j_call: TRBJ1-1; v_call: TRBV12-3/TRBV12-4; clone_size: -; cdr3_aa: CASSLRVGSTEAFF; cdr3_nt: TGTGCCAGCAGCCTCCGAGTGGGGTCGACTGAAGCTTTCTTT
d_call: -; j_call: TRBJ1-4; v_call: TRBV7-9; clone_size: -; cdr3_aa: CASSWPLNEKLFF; cdr3_nt: TGTGCCAGCAGCTGGCCCCTTAATGAAAAACTGTTTTTT
d_call: TRBD2; j_call: TRBJ2-7; v_call: TRBV18; clone_size: -; cdr3_aa: CASSPPGLALLYEQYF; cdr3_nt: TGTGCCAGCTCACCACCGGGACTAGCGCTCCTCTACGAGCAGTACTTC
d_call: TRBD2; j_call: TRBJ2-5; v_call: TRBV28; clone_size: few; cdr3_aa: CASSSRAGAGETQYF; cdr3_nt: TGTGCCAGCAGTTCACGGGCGGGAGCTGGAGAGACCCAGTACTTC
d_call: TRBD2; j_call: TRBJ2-3; v_call: TRBV14; clone_size: few; cdr3_aa: CASSPSGSTPTDTQYF; cdr3_nt: TGTGCCAGCAGCCCTAGCGGGAGCACCCCCACAGATACGCAGTATTTT
d_call: -; j_call: TRBJ2-3; v_call: TRBV24-1; clone_size: -; cdr3_aa: CATSDWTATDTQYF; cdr3_nt: TGTGCCACCAGTGATTGGACAGCAACAGATACGCAGTATTTT
d_call: -; j_call: TRBJ1-2; v_call: TRBV5-1; clone_size: many; cdr3_aa: CASSLGDTYYGYTF; cdr3_nt: TGCGCCAGCAGCTTGGGGGACACATACTATGGCTACACCTTC
d_call: TRBD1; j_call: TRBJ2-5; v_call: TRBV5-1; clone_size: -; cdr3_aa: CASAPRGRLAQYF; cdr3_nt: TGCGCCAGCGCCCCCAGGGGGCGGTTGGCCCAGTACTTC
d_call: TRBD2; j_call: TRBJ2-1; v_call: TRBV9; clone_size: many; cdr3_aa: CASSASTSGISYNEQFF; cdr3_nt: TGTGCCAGCAGCGCTTCGACTAGCGGGATCTCCTACAATGAGCAGTTCTTC
d_call: -; j_call: TRBJ2-1; v_call: TRBV7-9; clone_size: many; cdr3_aa: CASSLVTRLEQFF; cdr3_nt: TGTGCCAGCAGCTTAGTAACTAGACTTGAGCAGTTCTTC
d_call: -; j_call: TRBJ2-1; v_call: TRBV7-3; clone_size: few; cdr3_aa: CASSLRGSGDYNEQFF; cdr3_nt: TGTGCCAGCAGCTTAAGGGGATCCGGAGACTACAATGAGCAGTTCTTC
d_call: -; j_call: TRBJ2-4; v_call: TRBV29-1; clone_size: few; cdr3_aa: CSVVAWDKNIQYF; cdr3_nt: TGCAGCGTTGTTGCTTGGGACAAAAACATTCAGTACTTC
d_call: TRBD2; j_call: TRBJ2-3; v_call: TRBV20-1; clone_size: -; cdr3_aa: CSASGRADTQYF; cdr3_nt: TGCAGTGCCAGCGGGAGGGCAGATACGCAGTATTTT
d_call: -; j_call: TRBJ2-5; v_call: TRBV4-1; clone_size: few; cdr3_aa: CASSQDPLKDGPEETQYF; cdr3_nt: TGCGCCAGCAGCCAAGATCCATTAAAAGACGGACCCGAAGAGACCCAGTACTTC
d_call: -; j_call: TRBJ2-1; v_call: TRBV19; clone_size: many; cdr3_aa: CASSMGWQDNEQFF; cdr3_nt: TGTGCCAGTAGTATGGGGTGGCAGGACAATGAGCAGTTCTTC
d_call: -; j_call: TRBJ2-3; v_call: TRBV5-6; clone_size: -; cdr3_aa: CASNSGGQLPEYF; cdr3_nt: TGTGCCAGCAACTCAGGGGGGCAGCTACCTGAGTATTTT
d_call: -; j_call: TRBJ2-3; v_call: TRBV24-1; clone_size: -; cdr3_aa: CATSDWGRGFTDTQYF; cdr3_nt: TGTGCCACCAGTGATTGGGGCAGAGGGTTCACAGATACGCAGTATTTT
d_call: -; j_call: TRBJ1-2; v_call: TRBV29-1; clone_size: many; cdr3_aa: CSVAPSQRHYGYTF; cdr3_nt: TGCAGCGTTGCCCCCTCCCAGCGGCACTATGGCTACACCTTC
d_call: TRBD2; j_call: TRBJ2-1; v_call: TRBV29-1; clone_size: many; cdr3_aa: CSVVAGGQAEQFF; cdr3_nt: TGCAGCGTTGTAGCGGGAGGTCAAGCTGAGCAGTTCTTC
d_call: TRBD1; j_call: TRBJ1-2; v_call: TRBV5-5; clone_size: -; cdr3_aa: CASSPLFLGQGNYGYTF; cdr3_nt: TGTGCCAGCAGCCCTTTGTTTCTGGGACAGGGCAACTATGGCTACACCTTC
d_call: -; j_call: TRBJ1-5; v_call: TRBV12-3/TRBV12-4; clone_size: -; cdr3_aa: CASTSGGQPQHF; cdr3_nt: TGTGCCAGCACCTCCGGGGGTCAGCCCCAGCATTTT
d_call: TRBD1; j_call: TRBJ2-7; v_call: TRBV7-3; clone_size: -; cdr3_aa: CASSVTGGGSYEQYF; cdr3_nt: TGTGCCAGCAGCGTTACAGGGGGCGGCTCCTACGAGCAGTACTTC
d_call: -; j_call: TRBJ2-7; v_call: TRBV5-1; clone_size: few; cdr3_aa: CASSSGGAYEQYF; cdr3_nt: TGCGCCAGCAGCAGTGGAGGGGCCTACGAGCAGTACTTC
d_call: -; j_call: TRBJ1-2; v_call: TRBV27; clone_size: few; cdr3_aa: CASISAHGYTF; cdr3_nt: TGTGCCAGCATTTCAGCGCATGGCTACACCTTC
d_call: -; j_call: TRBJ1-5; v_call: TRBV29-1; clone_size: -; cdr3_aa: CSVGTVNQPQHF; cdr3_nt: TGCAGCGTTGGGACAGTCAATCAGCCCCAGCATTTT
d_call: -; j_call: TRBJ2-2; v_call: TRBV29-1; clone_size: -; cdr3_aa: CSVTGSPNPQGELFF; cdr3_nt: TGCAGCGTTACAGGCTCTCCCAATCCCCAAGGGGAGCTGTTTTTT
d_call: TRBD2; j_call: TRBJ2-1; v_call: TRBV6-2/TRBV6-3; clone_size: -; cdr3_aa: CASSYVGTTSYNEQFF; cdr3_nt: TGTGCCAGCAGTTACGTCGGGACTACCTCCTACAATGAGCAGTTCTTC
d_call: -; j_call: TRBJ2-5; v_call: TRBV3-1; clone_size: few; cdr3_aa: CASSPDVHQETQYF; cdr3_nt: TGTGCCAGCAGCCCGGACGTCCACCAAGAGACCCAGTACTTC
d_call: -; j_call: TRBJ2-7; v_call: TRBV7-2; clone_size: -; cdr3_aa: CASSFSKVQYF; cdr3_nt: TGTGCCAGCAGCTTTAGCAAGGTGCAGTACTTC
d_call: TRBD1; j_call: TRBJ2-1; v_call: TRBV5-1; clone_size: few; cdr3_aa: CASSLYGTGPLHSYNEQFF; cdr3_nt: TGCGCCAGCAGCTTGTATGGGACAGGCCCTCTACACTCCTACAATGAGCAGTTCTTC